A selection of T cell receptor beta chains follows, all from one sample in a study of blood T cell repertoires in COVID-19. Here immunoSEQ multiplex PCR was the method, and the copy in TCRdb shows in-frame clones only, minus some. Of a few hundred thousand clones listed, around four fifths were seen once; the top ten hold approximately 1.8%. The sample was peripheral blood. The receptors were gathered from a man younger than 45 who had recovered from COVID-19. The CDR3 runs from the conserved cysteine through the conserved F or W.

v_call cdr3_aa
TRBV5-1 CASSSGTRRDTEAFF
TRBV7-2 CASSFGGAGETQYF
TRBV7-2 CASSLDINQPQHF
TRBV19 CASSMRDQPQHF
TRBV5-1 CASSSGLVQETQYF
TRBV19 CASSIDLTGGNQPQHF
TRBV7-2 CASRRGTSGWDEQFF
TRBV7-8 CASSLKSPGQGQDEQFF
TRBV6-5 CASSLPGTGINEQYF
TRBV19 CASTRRGTGNTIYF
TRBV19 CASREDGRNNQPQHF
TRBV6-2/TRBV6-3 CASSTPGRAVDTQYF
TRBV3-1/TRBV3-2 CASSQVRSVDRRSPLHF
TRBV21-1 CASSKTPTGHGRGSNQPQHF
TRBV10-3 CAIRQGPIMNTEAFF
TRBV6-5 CASRETSSTDTQYF
TRBV6-1 CASSDLLAGGDTQYF
TRBV29-1 CSVEYVSEQFF
TRBV5-6 CASSFRQGTDTQYF
TRBV6-6 CASSSGGTDTQYF
TRBV10-1 CASSDERGEETQYF
TRBV7-6 CASSFSGVGDEQYF
TRBV18 CASSRRDSGYEQYF
TRBV7-8 CASSLGGGEGGQPQHF
TRBV11-2 CASRLGRLAVTGELFF
TRBV27 CASSVSGTQTEKLFF
TRBV28 CASSSGQSGNTIYF
TRBV7-3 CASSLGRVAGQETQYF
TRBV10-2 CASSEGDHSGANVLTF
TRBV5-1 CASSQGRDYTEAFF
TRBV7-3 CASSATSGPYNEQFF
TRBV10-3 CAISEPSGNTGELFF
TRBV5-6 CASSLYGTVNQPQHF
TRBV19 CASSIRGEGGIEQYF
TRBV7-2 CASSGGQGNQPQHF
TRBV14 CASSHRTGRATGELFF
TRBV5-1 CASSLETGHSYGYTF
TRBV5-1 CASSSRTGGGNTIYF
TRBV5-4 CASSFGYQETQYF
TRBV19 CASSNPPVGSEGYGYTF
TRBV2 CASRGTGDNQPQHF
TRBV6-1 CASWGGYQETQYF
TRBV4-2 CASSQDGPLADTQYF
TRBV11-1 CASKARGRSGYTF
TRBV7-2 CASSQNFGGVGQPQHF
TRBV5-1 CASSLKAGGLYEQYF
TRBV6-1 CASSDGTGGVDTQYF
TRBV9 CASSVFSGGGAHNEQFF
TRBV29-1 CSASSGNGYTF
TRBV9 CASSPRGGGAYEQYF
TRBV5-6 CASSAGSITQYF
TRBV18 CASSRYAGATNEKLFF
TRBV11-2 CASSLGRDGEQYF
TRBV6-5 CASRPQGSNTGELFF